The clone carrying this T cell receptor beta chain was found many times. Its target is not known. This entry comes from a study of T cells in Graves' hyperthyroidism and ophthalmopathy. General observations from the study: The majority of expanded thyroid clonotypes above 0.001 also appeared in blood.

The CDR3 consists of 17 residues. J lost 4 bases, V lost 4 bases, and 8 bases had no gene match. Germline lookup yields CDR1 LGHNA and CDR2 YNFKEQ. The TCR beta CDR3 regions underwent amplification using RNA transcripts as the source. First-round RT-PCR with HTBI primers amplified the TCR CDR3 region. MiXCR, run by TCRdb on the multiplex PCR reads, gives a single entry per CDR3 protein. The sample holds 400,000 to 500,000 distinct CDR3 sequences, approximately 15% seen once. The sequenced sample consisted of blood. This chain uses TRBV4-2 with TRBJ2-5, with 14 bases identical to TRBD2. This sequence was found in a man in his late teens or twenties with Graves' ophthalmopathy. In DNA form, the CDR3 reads TGTGCCAGCAGCCTGGGACTAGCGGGAGTGTGGGGAGAGACCCAGTACTTC. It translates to CASSLGLAGVWGETQYF.